Each of the 32 T cell receptor beta chains below was sequenced from the same sample in a study of cytomegalovirus exposure and HLA in healthy donors. Both 60 Vbeta primers and 13 Jbeta primers went into the PCR. The repertoire was sequenced with immunoSEQ multiplex PCR; TCRdb's copy has only in-frame clones and lacks some. The repertoire shows some 55,000 clones; the top ten hold 6.5% to 8%. Sequencing was carried out using PBMCs. The source is a woman in her thirties or forties in good health and CMV-seronegative.

The chain uses TRBV12-5 and TRBJ1-2, with 7 bases lining up with TRBD1. Germline assignment: CDR1 LGHNT and CDR2 FRNRAP. This CDR3 is built from 13 residues. Unmatched junction bases numbered 3, after V lost 6 bases and J lost 2 bases. CDR3: CASGLQGNYGYTF. The CDR3 DNA follows: TGTGCTAGTGGCTTACAGGGGAACTATGGCTACACCTTC.

This chain uses TRBV7-6 with TRBJ2-3; 9 bases are shared with TRBD1. Trimming removed 8 bases from V and 4 bases from J; junction bases left unmatched: 7. This CDR3 comprises 14 residues. Germline V gene sequence: CDR1 SGHVS, CDR2 FNYEAQ. In DNA form, the CDR3 reads TGTGCCAGCGCTTACAGGGGGCCTGCAGATACGCAGTATTTT. Translation gives CASAYRGPADTQYF.

The J gene is TRBJ1-5, the V gene TRBV6-1; 8 positions match TRBD1. The CDR3 covers 14 residues. V lost 3 bases and J lost 5; bases outside the gene matches: 3. The germline CDR1 and CDR2 sequences are MNHNS and SASEGT. CDR3 sequence reads: CASSEQGAYQPQHF. In DNA, the CDR3 is TGTGCCAGCAGTGAGCAGGGGGCATATCAGCCCCAGCATTTT.

This chain uses TRBV30 with TRBJ2-5; 8 nucleotides match TRBD1. The V gene's germline CDR1 is GTSNPN and CDR2 SVGIG (reference sequence). The CDR3 totals 14 residues. Germline trimming cut 0 bases from V and 4 bases from J; bases unmatched to any gene: 4. DNA of the CDR3: TGTGCCTGGAGTGTCGCAGGGGGCGGAGAGACCCAGTACTTC. Translation gives CAWSVAGGGETQYF. Together with reference TRBV30 and TRBJ2-5, the CDR3 gives the full variable domain: SQTIHQWPATLVQPVGSPLSLECTVEGTSNPNLYWYRQAAGRGLQLLFYSVGIGQISSEVPQNLSASRPQDRQFILSSKKLLLSDSGFYLCAWSVAGGGETQYFGPGTRLLVL.

This sequence joins TRBV6-5 and TRBJ1-6; 7 nucleotides align to TRBD1. CDR3 size: 15 residues. J was trimmed by 3 bases and V by 4 bases; bases with no gene match: 3. Germline-derived CDR1 and CDR2 are MNHEY and SVGAGI. In DNA, the CDR3 is TGTGCCAGCAGTTTCCGGGACAGCTATAATTCACCCCTCCACTTT. As protein: CASSFRDSYNSPLHF.

The V gene is TRBV19, the J gene TRBJ2-1, with TRBD2 identical over 8 bases. Germline CDR1 is LNHDA and CDR2 is SQIVND (reference sequence). The CDR3 has 14 residues. With 5 bases clipped from V and 5 bases from J, the junction kept 5 bases outside the gene matches. Here the CDR3 reads CASSLGAGDNEQFF. For the CDR3, the DNA is TGTGCCAGTAGTCTGGGAGCGGGAGACAATGAGCAGTTCTTC.

The rearrangement joins TRBV18 to TRBJ1-3, with 9 bases aligning to TRBD1. Germline V lookup: CDR1 KGHSH, CDR2 LQKENI. CDR3 size: 16 residues. Trimming removed 1 base from V and 0 bases from J; junction bases left unmatched: 1. Here the CDR3 DNA reads TGTGCCAGCTCACCACGACAGGGGGGCTCTGGAAACACCATATATTTT. Translating gives CASSPRQGGSGNTIYF.

The DNA for the CDR3 is TGTGCCAGCAGCCGGACTAAGCTACAAGAGACCCAGTACTTC. It yields the protein CASSRTKLQETQYF. The rearrangement uses TRBV6-5 and TRBJ2-5; maybe TRBD2 (6 bases). V lost 6 bases and J 2 bases, leaving 13 bases between the germline ends. CDR1 is MNHEY, CDR2 SVGAGI, per germline. The length of the CDR3 is 14 residues.

The chain employs TRBV9 and TRBJ2-3; D might be TRBD1 (5 bases). Germline lookup yields CDR1 SGDLS and CDR2 YYNGEE. The CDR3 length is 14 residues. Trimming cost V 0 bases and J 2 bases, with 7 bases left between them. The CDR3, as DNA: TGTGCCAGCAGCGTAGCACAGGCCACAGATACGCAGTATTTT. Translation gives CASSVAQATDTQYF.

The chain combines TRBV30 with TRBJ2-2; 9 bases fit TRBD2. The V segment lost 1 base and the J segment 1 base; nucleotides outside the gene matches: 4. The CDR3 consists of 16 residues. From germline, CDR1 is GTSNPN and CDR2 SVGIG (reference sequence). The CDR3 region has the DNA TGTGCCTGGAGTGATAAAGCGGGAGGGAACACCGGGGAGCTGTTTTTT. Protein sequence: CAWSDKAGGNTGELFF.

The rearrangement joins TRBV5-6 to TRBJ2-3; D gene uncertain. CDR1 is SGHDT, CDR2 YYEEEE, per germline. V was cut by 0 bases and J by 3 bases, with 5 bases left in between. The CDR3 totals 13 residues. The CDR3 loop is CASSLVSTDTQYF. CDR3 DNA: TGTGCCAGCAGCTTGGTCTCTACAGATACGCAGTATTTT.

The V call is TRBV28, the J call TRBJ2-3; the match to TRBD2 covers 10 bases. CDR3 length: 15 amino acids. The germline gives CDR1 MDHEN, CDR2 SYDVKM. With 5 bases clipped from V and 0 bases from J, the junction kept 2 bases outside the gene matches. This CDR3 is CASSGTSDSTDTQYF. For the CDR3, the DNA is TGTGCCAGCAGTGGGACTAGCGATAGCACAGATACGCAGTATTTT. The whole variable domain, remainder taken from reference TRBV28 and TRBJ2-3, is DVKVTQSSRYLVKRTGEKVFLECVQDMDHENMFWYRQDPGLGLRLIYFSYDVKMKEKGDIPEGYSVSREKKERFSLILESASTNQTSMYLCASSGTSDSTDTQYFGPGTRLTVL.

The chain employs TRBV18 and TRBJ2-7, with 7 nucleotides matching TRBD1. Germline trimming cut 6 bases from V and 0 bases from J; bases unmatched to any gene: 8. The CDR3 runs 15 residues. The germline CDR1 and CDR2 sequences are KGHSH and LQKENI. CDR3: CASSPRTGRSYEQYF. The CDR3 DNA sequence: TGTGCCAGCTCGCCTCGGACAGGACGCTCCTACGAGCAGTACTTC.

V usage is TRBV9 and J usage is TRBJ2-1; TRBD2 is a possible D gene (6 bases). V was trimmed by 4 bases and J by 8 bases, leaving 13 bases between them. This CDR3 spans 13 amino acids. Germline V CDR1 and CDR2: SGDLS, YYNGEE. The chain's CDR3 is CASSPAGRHEQFF. DNA of the CDR3: TGTGCCAGCAGCCCAGCCGGGAGACATGAGCAGTTCTTC.

The CDR3 sequence: CASSLGAAGVQETQYF. The DNA of the CDR3 is TGTGCCAGCAGCTTAGGGGCTGCGGGGGTTCAAGAGACCCAGTACTTC. The V call is TRBV7-6, the J call TRBJ2-5; 7 nucleotides line up with TRBD2. This CDR3 region has 16 residues. Per the germline V gene, CDR1 is SGHVS and CDR2 is FNYEAQ. Trimming took 1 base from V and 2 from J; bases not matched to a gene: 7.

The CDR3 loop is CASSQTGGAGVSYTF. In DNA form, the CDR3 reads TGTGCCAGCAGTCAAACAGGGGGCGCAGGAGTTAGCTACACCTTC. The genes are TRBV27 and TRBJ1-2, with TRBD1 identical over 9 bases. The CDR3 totals 15 residues. CDR1 is MNHEY, CDR2 SMNVEV, per germline (reference sequence). V shed 5 bases, J shed 9 bases, and the junction held 13 bases outside the gene matches.

This sequence joins TRBV29-1 and TRBJ1-5; 9 bases line up with TRBD1. The CDR3 sequence is 14 residues long. Trimming removed 5 bases from V and 4 bases from J; junction bases left unmatched: 6. The germline gives CDR1 SQVTM, CDR2 ANQGSEA. In nucleotides, the CDR3 is TGCAGCGTTTCCTCGGGGACAGGGAATCAGCCCCAGCATTTT. Residues: CSVSSGTGNQPQHF.

V and J are TRBV5-1 and TRBJ2-7, with TRBD2 matching 12 bases. Germline V CDR1 and CDR2: SGHRS, YFSETQ. V was pared by 5 bases and J by 2 bases, with 5 bases of the junction left unmatched. This CDR3 spans 15 amino acids. The CDR3 loop reads CASRTGLAGAYEQYF. The CDR3 bases are TGCGCCAGCAGGACGGGACTAGCGGGCGCCTACGAGCAGTACTTC.

This chain connects TRBV19 to TRBJ1-5; no definite D call. Germline V gives CDR1 LNHDA, CDR2 SQIVND (reference sequence). The V end lost 5 bases, the J end lost 0 bases, and 11 bases lay between the germline ends. The CDR3 covers 15 residues. The CDR3 bases are TGTGCCAGTAGTTTCCGTGGAGATAGCAATCAGCCCCAGCATTTT. Its translation: CASSFRGDSNQPQHF.

The chain couples TRBV28 to TRBJ1-5; D not certain. Trimming removed 5 bases at V and 4 bases at J, with 12 bases between. Per germline, CDR1 MDHEN and CDR2 SYDVKM. This CDR3 contains 14 residues. The CDR3 DNA reads TGTGCCAGCAGTGGAGGGCTCATAAATCAGCCCCAGCATTTT. It is translated as CASSGGLINQPQHF. Full variable domain (rest looked up from reference TRBV28 and TRBJ1-5): DVKVTQSSRYLVKRTGEKVFLECVQDMDHENMFWYRQDPGLGLRLIYFSYDVKMKEKGDIPEGYSVSREKKERFSLILESASTNQTSMYLCASSGGLINQPQHFGDGTRLSIL.

The gene calls are TRBV15 and TRBJ1-6, with D perhaps TRBD1 (5 bases). Germline lookup yields CDR1 LNHNV and CDR2 YYDKDF (reference sequence). The ends were cut back, 6 bases at V and 4 bases at J, with 13 bases in the middle. The CDR3 is made up of 15 amino acids. This CDR3 reads CATSPKAGYNSPLHF. CDR3 DNA: TGTGCCACCAGTCCTAAGGCAGGGTATAATTCACCCCTCCACTTT.

This chain links TRBV7-3 with TRBJ2-2, with 8 bases lining up with TRBD1. This CDR3 spans 15 amino acids. Germline CDR1 is SGHTA and CDR2 is FQGTGA. Germline trimming cut 6 bases from V and 0 bases from J; bases unmatched to any gene: 3. This chain's CDR3 is CASRSTGANTGELFF. The CDR3 DNA reads as TGTGCCAGCAGGTCGACAGGGGCGAACACCGGGGAGCTGTTTTTT.

The chain is built from TRBV5-7 and TRBJ1-3; D is unclear. TRBV5-7 falls under the ORF class, with uncertain function. The germline V and J ends were trimmed by 1 base and 4 bases, with 12 bases remaining between them. The CDR3 sequence is 15 residues long. The CDR3 sequence is CASSLNIPGGNTIYF. CDR3 DNA sequence: TGTGCCAGCAGCTTGAACATCCCGGGAGGAAACACCATATATTTT.

The chain links TRBV6-5 to TRBJ2-5, with TRBD1 identical over 9 bases. CDR1 is MNHEY and CDR2 is SVGAGI in the germline V gene. The V and J ends lost 5 bases and 4 bases, in that order; junction bases with no gene match: 8. The CDR3 extends over 15 amino acids. In DNA form, the CDR3 reads TGTGCCAGCAGTCGGCCAGAGACAGGGGGAGAGACCCAGTACTTC. It translates to CASSRPETGGETQYF.

J is TRBJ1-1 and V is TRBV30, with no clear D. The CDR3 is 13 residues long. V was clipped by 3 bases and J by 0 bases, with 8 bases between them. The germline V gene encodes CDR1 GTSNPN and CDR2 SVGIG (reference sequence). The CDR3 is CAWSTPLNTEAFF. In DNA form, the CDR3 reads TGTGCCTGGAGCACACCCTTGAACACTGAAGCTTTCTTT.

This chain uses TRBV20-1 with TRBJ2-3; D not certain. CDR3 length: 11 residues. The germline CDR1 and CDR2 sequences are DFQATT and SNEGSKA (reference sequence). V was cut by 7 bases and J by 3 bases, with 8 bases left in between. The CDR3 DNA reads as TGCAGTGGAGGATTAACAGATACGCAGTATTTT. Its protein product is CSGGLTDTQYF.

The rearrangement links TRBV28 to TRBJ1-2; 8 nucleotides align to TRBD1. The CDR3 consists of 15 residues. Germline trimming cut 4 bases from V and 6 bases from J; bases unmatched to any gene: 10. Germline V CDR1 and CDR2: MDHEN, SYDVKM. The CDR3 loop reads CASSSHQGAYDGYTF. CDR3 bases: TGTGCCAGCAGTTCCCACCAGGGGGCGTATGATGGCTACACCTTC.

The chain joins TRBV19 to TRBJ1-1; D is undetermined. This CDR3 has 14 amino acids. Germline V gene sequence: CDR1 LNHDA, CDR2 SQIVND (reference sequence). Trimming pared 2 bases from V and 5 bases from J, leaving 12 bases between. In DNA form, the CDR3 reads TGTGCCAGTAGTATAAGTGCGGGATCGACTGAAGCTTTCTTT. It translates to CASSISAGSTEAFF.

The J gene is TRBJ1-5, the V gene TRBV19; the D gene is possibly TRBD1 (6 bases). The CDR3 consists of 17 residues. Trimming shortened V by 7 bases and J by 6 bases, and 25 bases separated the two germline ends. The germline V gene has CDR1 LNHDA and CDR2 SQIVND (reference sequence). CDR3: CASKLGAGAGVSQPQHF. Here the CDR3 DNA reads TGTGCCAGTAAACTAGGAGCCGGGGCAGGGGTAAGTCAGCCCCAGCATTTT.

This chain connects TRBV7-9 to TRBJ2-1; 10 positions agree with TRBD2. Germline assignment: CDR1 SEHNR and CDR2 FQNEAQ (reference sequence). V dropped 6 bases and J dropped 6; count of bases not matched to a gene: 8. The CDR3 consists of 15 residues. Written as DNA, the CDR3 is TGTGCCAGCAGACCAGCGGGGGGGCCGGTCAATGAGCAGTTCTTC. Its translation is CASRPAGGPVNEQFF.

Regarding this clone: One end of the junction does not line up with germline, which may come from a read error. CDR3 sequence (DNA): TGTGCCAGCTCAGCCCGCAGGTGGAGGGAAAACACTGAAGATTTCTTT. It is translated as CASSARRWRENTEDFF. The V gene is TRBV18, the J gene TRBJ1-1, with D unresolved. The CDR3 is 16 amino acids. Germline CDR1 KGHSH, CDR2 LQKENI.

The chain employs TRBV19 and TRBJ2-1, with D maybe TRBD2 (5 bases). Between the trimmed V and J ends, which lost 5 bases and 9 bases, there was a span of 14 bases. The CDR3 has 13 residues. CDR1 is LNHDA, CDR2 SQIVND, per germline (reference sequence). The CDR3 coding sequence is TGTGCCAGTAGTCCCCGGACTCCGGGTGAGCAGTTCTTC. Its protein product is CASSPRTPGEQFF.